Listed below are T cell receptor beta chains from one sample, sequenced in a study of radiation and T cells in renal cell carcinoma. Produced via immunoSEQ multiplex PCR; TCRdb's table is partial and in-frame only. This sample has around 140,000 clones, with less than 90% found just once. The sequencing used blood, collected from a patient whose treatment included radiotherapy and nephrectomy. The receptors shown here come from a woman aged 50 to 65 with renal cell carcinoma. CDR3s include the opening cysteine and the closing phenylalanine or tryptophan. The D gene is left open where the match is weak. Clone size is not always given. Where it is, it says once, few, many or a class for expanded clones.

V: TRBV11-2; size: few; J: TRBJ1-4; D: .; DNA: TGTGCCAGCAGCTTGCAGAGCATAAATGAAAAACTGTTTTTT; CDR3: CASSLQSINEKLFF
V: TRBV6-1; size: .; J: TRBJ1-4; D: .; DNA: TGTGCCAGCAGAGGGACGGGAACTAATGAAAAACTGTTTTTT; CDR3: CASRGTGTNEKLFF
V: TRBV7-2; size: .; J: TRBJ1-5; D: .; DNA: TGTGCCAGCAGCCCCAGGGGTCAGCCCCAGCATTTT; CDR3: CASSPRGQPQHF
V: TRBV29-1; size: .; J: TRBJ2-1; D: .; DNA: TGCAGCGTTAAGGTGGACAGCTACAATGAGCAGTTCTTC; CDR3: CSVKVDSYNEQFF
V: TRBV6-4; size: .; J: TRBJ2-2; D: TRBD2; DNA: TGTGCCAGCAGTGACTCCCCAGGACTAGATCATCCGGGGGAGCTGTTTTTT; CDR3: CASSDSPGLDHPGELFF
V: TRBV5-1; size: once; J: TRBJ1-1; D: TRBD1; DNA: TGCGCCAGCAGCTCTCGGACAGGAGGAGAGAACACTGAAGCTTTCTTT; CDR3: CASSSRTGGENTEAFF
V: TRBV9; size: once; J: TRBJ2-3; D: .; DNA: TGTGCCACATCGACTAGCACAGATACGCAGTATTTT; CDR3: CATSTSTDTQYF
V: TRBV5-1; size: .; J: TRBJ2-3; D: .; DNA: TGCGCCAGCAGCTTGGATGGAACTAGCACAGATACGCAGTATTTT; CDR3: CASSLDGTSTDTQYF
V: TRBV9; size: .; J: TRBJ1-3; D: .; DNA: TGTGCCAGCAGCGAAATAGGGAACACCATATATTTT; CDR3: CASSEIGNTIYF
V: TRBV4-1; size: .; J: TRBJ1-6; D: .; DNA: TGCGCCAGCAGCCAAGCGACTGGACTCACTTCACCCCTCCACTTT; CDR3: CASSQATGLTSPLHF
V: TRBV9; size: .; J: TRBJ1-5; D: .; DNA: TGTGCCAGCAGCCCCTGGCAGGGCCTTAGCAATCAGCCCCAGCATTTT; CDR3: CASSPWQGLSNQPQHF
V: TRBV4-3; size: .; J: TRBJ1-2; D: .; DNA: TGCGCCAGCAGCCAAGATCCCGAAGGGAATGGCTACACCTTC; CDR3: CASSQDPEGNGYTF
V: TRBV6-6; size: .; J: TRBJ1-2; D: .; DNA: TGTGCCAGCAGGGGGGACGACGGAAACTATGGCTACACCTTC; CDR3: CASRGDDGNYGYTF
V: TRBV7-9; size: once; J: TRBJ1-2; D: .; DNA: TGTGCCAGCAGCTTGGACACGAGGGATGGCTACACCTTC; CDR3: CASSLDTRDGYTF
V: TRBV9; size: .; J: TRBJ1-1; D: TRBD1; DNA: TGTGCCAGCAGCGCCCTGACAGGGGATCTGACTGAAGCTTTCTTT; CDR3: CASSALTGDLTEAFF
V: TRBV5-6; size: .; J: TRBJ1-3; D: .; DNA: TGTGCCAGCAGCTTGGGACAGACCTTCTCTGGAAACACCATATATTTT; CDR3: CASSLGQTFSGNTIYF
V: TRBV15; size: .; J: TRBJ2-7; D: TRBD1; DNA: TGTGCCACCAGCAGGGGACAGGAGGATTACGAGCAGTACTTC; CDR3: CATSRGQEDYEQYF
V: TRBV5-1; size: .; J: TRBJ2-7; D: .; DNA: TGCGCCAGCAGCACGGGACACCAAGGGGAGCAGGGTCACGAGCAGTACTTC; CDR3: CASSTGHQGEQGHEQYF
V: TRBV7-2; size: .; J: TRBJ2-3; D: .; DNA: TGTGCCAGCAGCTTAGGAGGACCCGGAGCAACAGATACGCAGTATTTT; CDR3: CASSLGGPGATDTQYF
V: TRBV7-1; size: .; J: TRBJ1-5; D: .; DNA: TGTGCCAGCAGCTCTACAGAGCTGAATCAGCCCCAGCATTTT; CDR3: CASSSTELNQPQHF
V: TRBV6-6; size: few; J: TRBJ1-5; D: .; DNA: TGTGCCAGCAGTTACGATAGGGAGGATCAGCCCCAGCATTTT; CDR3: CASSYDREDQPQHF
V: TRBV7-9; size: .; J: TRBJ1-1; D: .; DNA: TGTGCCAGCAGCCAGGCCGGCCGTGCCCGGGCTGAAGCTTTCTTT; CDR3: CASSQAGRARAEAFF
V: TRBV5-1; size: .; J: TRBJ2-1; D: TRBD2; DNA: TGCGCCAGGCCGGGGGGTCCAAACCGATACAATGAGCAGTTCTTC; CDR3: CARPGGPNRYNEQFF
V: TRBV6-4; size: .; J: TRBJ2-3; D: .; DNA: TGTGCCAGCAGCGCCGACTCTAGCACAGATACGCAGTATTTT; CDR3: CASSADSSTDTQYF
V: TRBV5-1; size: few; J: TRBJ1-4; D: .; DNA: TGCGCCAGCAGCGTCGTTGAAAAACTGTTTTTT; CDR3: CASSVVEKLFF
V: TRBV10-2; size: .; J: TRBJ2-5; D: TRBD2; DNA: TGCGCCAGCGGGGCGACTAGCGGGAGATCAGAGACCCAGTACTTC; CDR3: CASGATSGRSETQYF
V: TRBV4-3; size: .; J: TRBJ2-1; D: TRBD2; DNA: TGCGCCAGCAGCCAAGATCTAGCTAGCGGTATCGGGTCCTACAATGAGCAGTTCTTC; CDR3: CASSQDLASGIGSYNEQFF
V: TRBV28; size: .; J: TRBJ2-4; D: TRBD2; DNA: TGTGCCACCAAAAGACCAAGTGGGGGGGAAGACAAAAACATTCAGTACTTC; CDR3: CATKRPSGGEDKNIQYF
V: TRBV6-5; size: .; J: TRBJ1-6; D: .; DNA: TGTGCCAGCATCCGAACGAGGGCCTATAATTCACCCCTCCACTTT; CDR3: CASIRTRAYNSPLHF
V: TRBV7-9; size: .; J: TRBJ2-5; D: .; DNA: TGTGCCAGCATATCCGGAGGCCTCTTTCCAGAGACCCAGTACTTC; CDR3: CASISGGLFPETQYF
V: TRBV14; size: .; J: TRBJ2-2; D: .; DNA: TGTGCCAGCAGCCAAGGAGTATCCGGGGAGCTGTTTTTT; CDR3: CASSQGVSGELFF
V: TRBV14; size: .; J: TRBJ2-2; D: .; DNA: TGTGCCAGCAGCCAACTAGTAACCACCGGGGAGCTGTTTTTT; CDR3: CASSQLVTTGELFF
V: TRBV9; size: .; J: TRBJ1-1; D: .; DNA: TGTGCCAGCAGCGTAGCTACCGTGAACACTGAAGCTTTCTTT; CDR3: CASSVATVNTEAFF
V: TRBV30; size: .; J: TRBJ1-4; D: TRBD1; DNA: TGTGCCTGGAAGAAAGGGACAGCAACTAATGAAAAACTGTTTTTT; CDR3: CAWKKGTATNEKLFF